This entry concerns a single T cell receptor beta chain. No antigen is known for it. As to treatment: some 20 received Ad26.COV2.S at low or high dose, single or two shots; about 5 received placebo; per-sample allocation not given. Collection of the samples took place on day 63 after the first injection of vaccine or placebo. At a Boston site, the person donating was an adult of 18-55 years. The study used a vaccine consisting of an Ad26 vector that expressed Wuhan-strain SARS-CoV-2 spike. Some clones are missing from TCRdb's copy, which holds only in-frame ones; the method was immunoSEQ multiplex PCR. The sample lists approximately 500,000 clones, around 85% occurring once. This sample is drawn from a study of Ad26.COV2.S vaccination and SARS-CoV-2 variants. In the study overall: In the COV1001 trial, the donor was in the Ad26.COV2.S arm.

The CDR3 is made up of 16 amino acids. Losses at the gene ends were 4 bases for V and 9 bases for J; bases not matched to a gene: 12. Germline-derived CDR1 and CDR2 are SGHRS and YFSETQ. Findings and caveats of the study: While placebo recipients had lower spike-specific TCR breadth, vaccine recipients had more.

The sequenced sample was peripheral blood, obtained in a trial of Ad26.COV2.S vaccine versus placebo. The origin of this receptor is a person between 18 and 60 years old who received the Ad26.COV2.S COVID-19 vaccine or a placebo. The V gene is TRBV5-1, the J gene TRBJ1-6; 8 bases agree with TRBD1. CDR3 sequence (DNA): TGCGCCAGCAGCACCGGGACAGGCGACGACGGTTCACCCCTCCACTTT. This gives the protein CASSTGTGDDGSPLHF.